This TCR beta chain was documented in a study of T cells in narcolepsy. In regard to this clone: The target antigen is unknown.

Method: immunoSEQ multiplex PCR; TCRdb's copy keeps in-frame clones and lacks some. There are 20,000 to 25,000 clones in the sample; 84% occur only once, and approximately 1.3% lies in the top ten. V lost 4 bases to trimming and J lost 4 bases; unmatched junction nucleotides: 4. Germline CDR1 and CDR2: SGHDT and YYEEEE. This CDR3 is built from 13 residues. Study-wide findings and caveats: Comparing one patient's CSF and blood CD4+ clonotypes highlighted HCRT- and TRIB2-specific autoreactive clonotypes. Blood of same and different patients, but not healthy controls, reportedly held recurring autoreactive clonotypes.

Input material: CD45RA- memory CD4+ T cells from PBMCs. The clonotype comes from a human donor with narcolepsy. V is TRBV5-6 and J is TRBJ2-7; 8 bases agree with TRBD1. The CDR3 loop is CASSGRDRYEQYF. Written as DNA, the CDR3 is TGTGCCAGCAGCGGCCGGGACAGGTACGAGCAGTACTTC. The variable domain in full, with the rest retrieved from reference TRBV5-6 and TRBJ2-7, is DAGVTQSPTHLIKTRGQQVTLRCSPKSGHDTVSWYQQALGQGPQFIFQYYEEEERQRGNFPDRFSGHQFPNYSSELNVNALLLGDSALYLCASSGRDRYEQYFGPGTRLTVT.